The rows below give T cell receptor beta chains drawn from one sample of a study of lymphopenia after photon versus proton radiotherapy. Profiled with immunoSEQ multiplex PCR; TCRdb holds only in-frame clones, not every one. In the table there are approximately 12,000 clones, roughly 90% of which are singletons. The starting material was peripheral blood, obtained from a patient treated with photon-based radiotherapy. The receptors shown here come from a man between 60 and 70 years old with pancreatic cancer. The conserved cysteine and the conserved F or W are not part of the CDR3 here. Fields, in order: V gene, J gene, CDR3 protein.

V gene: TRBV6-6; J gene: TRBJ1-5; CDR3 protein: ASSYSGDQPQH
V gene: TRBV2; J gene: TRBJ2-5; CDR3 protein: ASTHHRDRKETQY
V gene: TRBV4-1; J gene: TRBJ1-5; CDR3 protein: ASSLYRGDQPQH
V gene: TRBV6-4; J gene: TRBJ1-2; CDR3 protein: ASRNGQGEGYT
V gene: TRBV5-4; J gene: TRBJ2-7; CDR3 protein: ASSVGTEPYEQY
V gene: TRBV6-1; J gene: TRBJ2-7; CDR3 protein: ASTLTGSSYEQY
V gene: TRBV12-5; J gene: TRBJ1-3; CDR3 protein: ASQAGQVAGNTIY
V gene: TRBV29-1; J gene: TRBJ2-5; CDR3 protein: SGGGRGGETQY
V gene: TRBV5-1; J gene: TRBJ2-7; CDR3 protein: ASRRAGSYEQY
V gene: TRBV4-3; J gene: TRBJ1-3; CDR3 protein: ASSQGQGTAGNTIY
V gene: TRBV2; J gene: TRBJ1-6; CDR3 protein: ASLGVLGSPLH
V gene: TRBV10-2; J gene: TRBJ2-7; CDR3 protein: ASSESRTGREQY
V gene: TRBV10-3; J gene: TRBJ2-3; CDR3 protein: AISSTADTQY
V gene: TRBV7-9; J gene: TRBJ2-2; CDR3 protein: ASNPAAWAGELF
V gene: TRBV27; J gene: TRBJ2-7; CDR3 protein: ASSLYSGRSYEQY
V gene: TRBV25-1; J gene: TRBJ2-3; CDR3 protein: ASSLLPGGRTDTQY
V gene: TRBV7-3; J gene: TRBJ2-1; CDR3 protein: ASSPGLAGGSEQF
V gene: TRBV30; J gene: TRBJ1-1; CDR3 protein: AWSLFGGQGRRIEAF
V gene: TRBV6-6; J gene: TRBJ2-3; CDR3 protein: ASSYTVTDTQY
V gene: TRBV6-1; J gene: TRBJ1-2; CDR3 protein: ASSDYSSDYGYT